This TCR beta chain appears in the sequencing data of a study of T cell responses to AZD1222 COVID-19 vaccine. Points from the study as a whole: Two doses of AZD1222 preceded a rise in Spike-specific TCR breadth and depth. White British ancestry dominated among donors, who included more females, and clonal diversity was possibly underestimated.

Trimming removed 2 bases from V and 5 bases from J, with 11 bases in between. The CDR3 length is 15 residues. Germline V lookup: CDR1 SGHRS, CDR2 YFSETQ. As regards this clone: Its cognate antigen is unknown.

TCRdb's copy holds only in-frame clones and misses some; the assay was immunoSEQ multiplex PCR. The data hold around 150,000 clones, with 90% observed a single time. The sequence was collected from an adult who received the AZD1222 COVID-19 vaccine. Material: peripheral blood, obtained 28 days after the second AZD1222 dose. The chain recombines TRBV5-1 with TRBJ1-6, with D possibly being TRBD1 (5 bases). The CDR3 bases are TGCGCCAGCAGCTTCTGGGACGAGGATAATTCACCCCTCCACTTT. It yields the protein CASSFWDEDNSPLHF. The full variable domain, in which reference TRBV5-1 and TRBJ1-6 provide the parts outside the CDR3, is KAGVTQTPRYLIKTRGQQVTLSCSPISGHRSVSWYQQTPGQGLQFLFEYFSETQRNKGNFPGRFSGRQFSNSRSEMNVSTLELGDSALYLCASSFWDEDNSPLHFGNGTRLTVT.